These 32 T cell receptor beta chains were sequenced from one sample in a study of shared clonotypes between healthy human individuals. TCRdb keeps only in-frame clones here, not all; method: immunoSEQ multiplex PCR. The table has about 2.4 million clones, 80% to 95% seen once. Sequencing used naive CD4+ T cells from PBMCs. Subset noted: CD45RA+ positively selected. These receptors came from a young man in good health. Some clones in this sample may be carry-over from other donors' samples.

V and J are TRBV5-1 and TRBJ2-7; no clear D gene. The germline gives CDR1 SGHRS, CDR2 YFSETQ. Trimming removed 0 bases from V and 3 bases from J, with 10 bases in between. This CDR3 is 14 amino acids long. The chain's CDR3 is CASSLGSIYYEQYF. DNA for the CDR3: TGCGCCAGCAGCTTGGGGTCAATATACTACGAGCAGTACTTC.

In its sample, this clone was seen once. This chain connects TRBV5-1 to TRBJ2-6; possibly TRBD1 for D (5 bases). Per the germline V gene, CDR1 is SGHRS and CDR2 is YFSETQ. The CDR3 runs 18 residues. V was trimmed by 5 bases and J by 2 bases, leaving 20 bases between them. The CDR3: CASRPTPEQAPGANVLTF. The CDR3, as DNA: TGCGCCAGCAGACCCACGCCCGAACAGGCTCCTGGGGCCAACGTCCTGACTTTC.

V usage is TRBV30 and J usage is TRBJ2-5; no definite D call. The length of the CDR3 is 14 residues. V lost 0 bases and J 7 bases, leaving 15 bases between the germline ends. Germline assignment: CDR1 GTSNPN and CDR2 SVGIG (reference sequence). In DNA form, the CDR3 reads TGTGCCTGGAGTGTCATCCAGGCAAGTGTGACCCAGTACTTC. It codes for CAWSVIQASVTQYF.

The rearrangement links TRBV4-1 to TRBJ2-1, with 14 bases identical to TRBD2. This CDR3 spans 15 amino acids. Germline CDR1 is MGHRA and CDR2 is YSYEKL. J lost 6 bases, V lost 4 bases, and 2 bases had no gene match. CDR3 sequence (DNA): TGCGCCAGCAGCCCGGGACTAGCGGGAGTCAATGAGCAGTTCTTC. Translating it yields CASSPGLAGVNEQFF.

Of note for this clone: Other DNA sequences of this sample code for an identical CDR3. The chain has TRBV20-1 and TRBJ2-7; D ambiguous. Germline V gives CDR1 DFQATT, CDR2 SNEGSKA (reference sequence). V was trimmed by 5 bases and J by 3 bases, leaving 5 bases between them. The CDR3 loop spans 10 amino acids. CDR3 in amino acids: CSAEDYEQYF. The CDR3 nucleotides are TGCAGTGCTGAAGACTACGAGCAGTACTTC.

The rearrangement links TRBV5-1 to TRBJ2-5; possible D gene TRBD2, 5 bases. V dropped 4 bases and J dropped 2 bases, with 15 bases sitting between them. The length of the CDR3 is 15 residues. CDR1 and CDR2 from the germline V gene are SGHRS and YFSETQ. The DNA of the CDR3 is TGCGCCAGCAGCACCGGGGTAGCCACTCAAGAGACCCAGTACTTC. Amino acids: CASSTGVATQETQYF.

The CDR3 sequence: CASSFLPGEAFF. CDR3 nucleotides: TGTGCCAGCAGCTTCCTGCCCGGTGAAGCTTTCTTT. The chain has TRBV5-6 and TRBJ1-1; D remains unclear. Trimming cost V 2 bases and J 7 bases, with 9 bases left between them. Germline V gene sequence: CDR1 SGHDT, CDR2 YYEEEE. CDR3 length equals 12 residues.

V gene TRBV2 combines with J gene TRBJ2-1; TRBD2 agrees at 7 bases. This CDR3 spans 14 amino acids. Germline lookup yields CDR1 SNHLY and CDR2 FYNNEI. V shed 7 bases and J 6 bases; nucleotides not matched to a gene: 9. CDR3 sequence (DNA): TGTGCCAGCAAAACGGGACTAAGTATCAATGAGCAGTTCTTC. This gives the protein CASKTGLSINEQFF.

V and J are TRBV2 and TRBJ1-1; maybe TRBD1 (6 bases). The CDR3 covers 16 residues. Per the germline V gene, CDR1 is SNHLY and CDR2 is FYNNEI. The V end was cut by 8 bases, the J end by 4 bases, with 23 bases between. Here the CDR3 reads CASFASGTPELTEAFF. The DNA for the CDR3 is TGTGCCAGCTTTGCCTCCGGGACACCCGAACTCACTGAAGCTTTCTTT.

This rearrangement joins TRBV10-3 to TRBJ1-1; possibly TRBD1 for D (6 bases). The ends were cut back, 7 bases at V and 5 bases at J, with 17 bases in the middle. Germline V gene sequence: CDR1 ENHRY, CDR2 SYGVKD. The CDR3 length is 14 residues. The CDR3 DNA follows: TGTGCCATCACTCAGCTGGGGGGGCAGACTGAAGCTTTCTTT. Translation gives CAITQLGGQTEAFF.

Worth noting for this clone: The same CDR3 also results from other DNA sequences found in this sample. CDR3 residues: CASSLVSTSTDTQYF. In nucleotides, the CDR3 is TGTGCCAGCAGCTTAGTATCGACAAGCACAGATACGCAGTATTTT. This rearrangement joins TRBV7-2 to TRBJ2-3; D call uncertain. The CDR3 has 15 residues. With 1 base removed from V and 0 bases from J, the gap between germline ends came to 8 bases. The germline V gene encodes CDR1 SGHTA and CDR2 FQGNSA.

Comment on this clone: One junction end disagrees with the germline gene, perhaps due to a read error. The chain recombines TRBV28 with TRBJ2-7; 9 bases agree with TRBD2. The length of the CDR3 is 14 residues. Germline V gene lookup returns CDR1 MDHEN and CDR2 SYDVKM. CDR3 sequence (DNA): TGTGCCAGCGGTTTAGCGGGAGAGTCCTACGAGCAGTACTTC. Encoded protein: CASGLAGESYEQYF. Full variable domain (missing parts from reference TRBV28 and TRBJ2-7): DVKVTQSSRYLVKRTGEKVFLECVQDMDHENMFWYRQDPGLGLRLIYFSYDVKMKEKGDIPEGYSVSREKKERFSLILESASTNQTSMYLCASGLAGESYEQYFGPGTRLTVT.

The chain carries TRBV5-1 and TRBJ1-5, with unresolved D. The CDR3 loop spans 14 amino acids. Germline CDR1 SGHRS, CDR2 YFSETQ. Trimming stripped 2 bases from V and 2 bases from J, with 8 bases between. This chain's CDR3 is CASSLEVGNQPQHF. CDR3 DNA: TGCGCCAGCAGCTTAGAGGTGGGCAATCAGCCCCAGCATTTT.

In regard to this clone: Other DNA sequences from this sample encode an identical CDR3 as well. The V and J genes are TRBV9 and TRBJ1-4, with no clear D. Trimming removed 2 bases from V and 2 bases from J, with 7 bases in between. In germline, CDR1 is SGDLS, CDR2 YYNGEE. The CDR3 runs 14 residues. The CDR3 DNA is TGTGCCAGCAGCGTTGGAGATACTAATGAAAAACTGTTTTTT. It yields the protein CASSVGDTNEKLFF.

A few counts support this clone. The rearrangement joins TRBV4-1 to TRBJ2-7; 9 nucleotides agree with TRBD1. In germline, CDR1 is MGHRA, CDR2 YSYEKL. This CDR3 has 15 amino acids. The V segment lost 3 bases and the J segment 5 bases; nucleotides outside the gene matches: 8. The CDR3 DNA sequence: TGCGCCAGCAGCCAGCGTGAACAGGGGGCCCACGAGCAGTACTTC. The encoded protein is CASSQREQGAHEQYF.

Regarding this clone: Other DNA variants within this sample encode the same CDR3. The V gene is TRBV7-2, the J gene TRBJ2-7; 12 bases are a match to TRBD2. This CDR3 is built from 13 residues. Germline V gene data show CDR1 as SGHTA and CDR2 as FQGNSA. Unmatched junction bases numbered 0, after V lost 6 bases and J lost 3 bases. In nucleotides, the CDR3 is TGTGCCAGCAGGACTAGCGGGAGCTACGAGCAGTACTTC. It encodes CASRTSGSYEQYF.

Concerning this clone itself: The sample has other DNA sequences that encode this CDR3 too. The chain carries TRBV5-1 and TRBJ2-1; the D is unclear. The CDR3 spans 13 residues. In germline, CDR1 is SGHRS, CDR2 YFSETQ. The ends were cut back, 0 bases at V and 5 bases at J, with 6 bases in the middle. CDR3 DNA: TGCGCCAGCAGCTTGGACCGGAACAATGAGCAGTTCTTC. Protein: CASSLDRNNEQFF.

The rearrangement uses TRBV5-4 and TRBJ1-1; TRBD1 might be the D (5 bases). The V and J ends lost 4 bases and 5 bases respectively, with 15 bases between them. This CDR3 comprises 14 residues. The germline gives CDR1 SGHNT, CDR2 YYREEE (reference sequence). The CDR3 bases are TGTGCCAGCAGCCCCGGGGGGGGAAGGACTGAAGCTTTCTTT. Its translation is CASSPGGGRTEAFF.

V is TRBV20-1 and J is TRBJ2-3; D is undetermined. V was pared by 3 bases and J by 8 bases, with 6 bases between. Germline CDR1 reads DFQATT; CDR2 reads SNEGSKA (reference sequence). The CDR3 has 10 residues. CDR3 loop: CSASDATQYF. CDR3 DNA sequence: TGCAGTGCTAGCGACGCTACGCAGTATTTT.

The chain recombines TRBV7-8 with TRBJ1-3, with TRBD1 identical over 7 bases. Germline CDR1 reads SGHVS; CDR2 reads FQNEAQ. The CDR3 runs to 16 residues. After removal of 5 bases from V and 0 bases from J, the junction contained 7 bases not matched to a gene. As DNA, the CDR3 is TGTGCCAGCAGCATAGACAGGGTCCCCTCTGGAAACACCATATATTTT. Translation gives CASSIDRVPSGNTIYF.

The V and J genes are TRBV28 and TRBJ1-4; 7 nucleotides align to TRBD1. Germline CDR1 is MDHEN and CDR2 is SYDVKM. Trimming at V came to 11 bases and at J to 7 bases, leaving 13 bases not matched to a gene. CDR3 length equals 14 residues. CDR3 sequence (DNA): TGTGCCTCAGTGGCGACAGGGTTGGGTGAAAAACTGTTTTTT. It encodes CASVATGLGEKLFF.

This sequence joins TRBV6-6 and TRBJ2-1; tentatively, D is TRBD1 (5 bases). Per the germline V gene, CDR1 is MNHNY and CDR2 is SVGAGI (reference sequence). Trimming left V 3 bases short and J 0 bases short, with 9 bases between. The CDR3 is made up of 15 amino acids. Written as DNA, the CDR3 is TGTGCCAGCAGTTATCAGGGCGGCTCCTACAATGAGCAGTTCTTC. Its protein product is CASSYQGGSYNEQFF.

The CDR3 DNA follows: TGTGCCAGCAGCTTCCCCAAAGTCCCCAGCGGGAGAATTTCTGAGCAGTTCTTC. Translated, it gives CASSFPKVPSGRISEQFF. The genes are TRBV7-9 and TRBJ2-1; 8 bases align to TRBD2. Trimming at V came to 3 bases and at J to 9 bases, leaving 19 bases not matched to a gene. Germline lookup yields CDR1 SEHNR and CDR2 FQNEAQ (reference sequence). The CDR3 totals 18 residues.

Worth noting for this clone: The identical CDR3 is also encoded by other nucleotide sequences in the sample. The V call is TRBV7-9, the J call TRBJ1-1, with unresolved D. The CDR3 totals 13 residues. Germline lookup yields CDR1 SEHNR and CDR2 FQNEAQ (reference sequence). The V end was cut by 5 bases, the J end by 1 base, with 8 bases between. This chain's CDR3 is CASSLEGNTEAFF. The CDR3 DNA reads TGTGCCAGCAGCCTAGAAGGGAACACTGAAGCTTTCTTT. The full variable domain, its missing parts supplied by reference TRBV7-9 and TRBJ1-1, is DTGVSQNPRHKITKRGQNVTFRCDPISEHNRLYWYRQTLGQGPEFLTYFQNEAQLEKSRLLSDRFSAERPKGSFSTLEIQRTEQGDSAMYLCASSLEGNTEAFFGQGTRLTVV.

This chain connects TRBV9 to TRBJ2-3; 10 positions match TRBD2. The CDR3 loop spans 16 amino acids. Looked up from germline, CDR1 is SGDLS and CDR2 is YYNGEE. V shed 4 bases, J shed 2 bases, and the junction held 7 bases outside the gene matches. The CDR3 DNA sequence: TGTGCCAGCAGCCCTGGGACTAGCGAATACACAGATACGCAGTATTTT. The encoded protein is CASSPGTSEYTDTQYF.

This clone has just one count. This same CDR3 is encoded by further DNA sequences in the sample. The CDR3: CASSPGLAGEETQYF. The CDR3 bases are TGTGCCAGCAGCCCGGGACTAGCGGGAGAAGAGACCCAGTACTTC. J is TRBJ2-5 and V is TRBV5-4, with 14 positions matching TRBD2. The CDR3 is 15 amino acids. The V segment lost 4 bases and the J segment 3 bases; nucleotides outside the gene matches: 2. Germline-derived CDR1 and CDR2 are SGHNT and YYREEE (reference sequence).

This clone was found once. The gene calls are TRBV21-1 and TRBJ1-1. TRBV21-1 is a pseudogene locus. This CDR3 is built from 19 residues. The CDR3 is CASSKVPLWRGEVNTEAFF. CDR3 DNA sequence: TGTGCCAGCAGCAAAGTACCCCTCTGGCGGGGGGAGGTGAACACTGAAGCTTTCTTT.

V gene TRBV6-5 combines with J gene TRBJ2-5, with D maybe TRBD1 (6 bases). There are 14 residues in the CDR3. Germline CDR1 and CDR2: MNHEY and SVGAGI. V was pared by 6 bases and J by 11 bases, with 22 bases between. DNA of the CDR3: TGTGCCAGCAGGATCCTACAGGGTTTCGGAGAGCAGTACTTC. It yields the protein CASRILQGFGEQYF.

The J gene is TRBJ2-1, the V gene TRBV19, with 15 bases lining up with TRBD2. V lost 10 bases, J lost 3 bases, and 7 bases stayed unmatched. The V gene's germline CDR1 is LNHDA and CDR2 SQIVND (reference sequence). The CDR3 extends over 16 amino acids. The CDR3 is CATGTSGRLIYNEQFF. The CDR3 region has the DNA TGTGCCACGGGGACTAGCGGGAGGCTAATCTACAATGAGCAGTTCTTC.

V and J are TRBV5-1 and TRBJ2-7, with D uncertain. V shed 1 base and J shed 2 bases, with 13 bases lying between them. CDR3 size: 15 residues. Per the germline V gene, CDR1 is SGHRS and CDR2 is YFSETQ. CDR3 in amino acids: CASSLLAEGPYEQYF. The DNA of the CDR3 is TGCGCCAGCAGCTTGTTGGCCGAAGGTCCCTACGAGCAGTACTTC. The variable domain in full, with the rest retrieved from reference TRBV5-1 and TRBJ2-7, is KAGVTQTPRYLIKTRGQQVTLSCSPISGHRSVSWYQQTPGQGLQFLFEYFSETQRNKGNFPGRFSGRQFSNSRSEMNVSTLELGDSALYLCASSLLAEGPYEQYFGPGTRLTVT.

The V call is TRBV6-5, the J call TRBJ2-7; TRBD1 or TRBD2 may be the D gene (6 bases each). CDR1 and CDR2 from the germline V gene are MNHEY and SVGAGI. Trimming took off 0 bases at V and 0 bases at J, with 12 bases between the two ends. The CDR3 sequence is 16 residues long. The CDR3 spells CASSYSGGANSYEQYF. In DNA form, the CDR3 reads TGTGCCAGCAGTTACTCGGGGGGCGCGAACTCCTACGAGCAGTACTTC.

The genes are TRBV7-3 and TRBJ2-2; D ambiguous. Trimming took off 3 bases at V and 6 bases at J, with 5 bases between the two ends. CDR3 length: 12 amino acids. The germline gives CDR1 SGHTA, CDR2 FQGTGA. Written as DNA, the CDR3 is TGTGCCAGCAGCTTCCAAGCCGGGGAGCTGTTTTTT. Its protein is CASSFQAGELFF.